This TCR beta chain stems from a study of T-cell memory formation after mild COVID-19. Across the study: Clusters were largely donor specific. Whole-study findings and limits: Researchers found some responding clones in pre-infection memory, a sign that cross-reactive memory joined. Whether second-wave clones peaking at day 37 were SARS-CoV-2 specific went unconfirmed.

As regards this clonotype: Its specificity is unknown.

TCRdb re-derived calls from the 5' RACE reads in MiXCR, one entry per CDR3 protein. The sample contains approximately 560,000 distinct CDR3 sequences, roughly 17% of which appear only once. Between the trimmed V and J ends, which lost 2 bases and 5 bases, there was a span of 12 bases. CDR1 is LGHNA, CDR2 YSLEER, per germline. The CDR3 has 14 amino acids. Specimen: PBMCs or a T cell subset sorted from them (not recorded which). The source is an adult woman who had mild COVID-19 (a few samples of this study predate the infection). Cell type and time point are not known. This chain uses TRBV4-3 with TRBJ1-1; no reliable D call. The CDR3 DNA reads TGCGCCAGCAGCCAATACCGGGTAGAGACTGAAGCTTTCTTT. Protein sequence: CASSQYRVETEAFF.